The rows below give T cell receptor beta chains drawn from one sample of a study of OX40 agonist ivuxolimab in advanced cancers. Sequencing was performed with immunoSEQ multiplex PCR; in TCRdb, only in-frame clones are kept and a portion is missing. The sample consists of some 85,000 clones, roughly 89% of them appearing once. The specimen was CD4+ or CD8+ T cells sorted from blood, collected in a trial of the OX40 agonist ivuxolimab. The receptors here all came from an adult with an advanced solid tumor such as melanoma, head and neck, liver or kidney cancer. Both conserved end residues are part of each CDR3. Each record gives: J gene, V gene, D gene, clone size, CDR3 protein, CDR3 DNA. A D gene is named only where the DNA matches it firmly. Clone size is given for some rows only: seen once, a few or many times, or a class if the clone is expanded.

J gene: TRBJ2-5
V gene: TRBV2
D gene: .
clone size: .
CDR3 protein: CASKLQGGGETQYF
CDR3 DNA: TGTGCCAGCAAGCTCCAGGGGGGTGGTGAGACCCAGTACTTC

J gene: TRBJ2-7
V gene: TRBV6-1
D gene: .
clone size: .
CDR3 protein: CATLALNSYEQYF
CDR3 DNA: TGTGCCACCTTGGCCCTTAACTCCTACGAGCAGTACTTC

J gene: TRBJ2-7
V gene: TRBV7-3
D gene: .
clone size: .
CDR3 protein: CASSLFLAGKDEQYF
CDR3 DNA: TGTGCCAGCAGCTTATTCTTGGCAGGGAAGGACGAGCAGTACTTC

J gene: TRBJ1-5
V gene: TRBV7-8
D gene: .
clone size: .
CDR3 protein: CASSLQGELSNQPQHF
CDR3 DNA: TGTGCCAGCAGCTTACAGGGCGAGCTTAGCAATCAGCCCCAGCATTTT

J gene: TRBJ2-7
V gene: TRBV10-2
D gene: .
clone size: .
CDR3 protein: CASTIAQPYEQYF
CDR3 DNA: TGCGCCAGCACTATAGCCCAGCCCTACGAGCAGTACTTC

J gene: TRBJ2-2
V gene: TRBV7-2
D gene: .
clone size: .
CDR3 protein: CASSFGGDTGELFF
CDR3 DNA: TGTGCCAGCAGCTTCGGGGGAGACACCGGGGAGCTGTTTTTT

J gene: TRBJ2-2
V gene: TRBV4-3
D gene: TRBD2
clone size: .
CDR3 protein: CASSQSMLAGGLTGELFF
CDR3 DNA: TGCGCCAGCAGCCAATCTATGCTAGCGGGAGGGCTCACCGGGGAGCTGTTTTTT

J gene: TRBJ2-5
V gene: TRBV5-5
D gene: .
clone size: .
CDR3 protein: CASSLSSQETQYF
CDR3 DNA: TGTGCCAGCAGCTTGAGCAGCCAAGAGACCCAGTACTTC

J gene: TRBJ2-7
V gene: TRBV5-4
D gene: TRBD1
clone size: .
CDR3 protein: CASSLKTGTGGGNEQYF
CDR3 DNA: TGTGCCAGCAGCTTAAAAACAGGGACAGGGGGCGGGAACGAGCAGTACTTC

J gene: TRBJ1-1
V gene: TRBV19
D gene: .
clone size: few
CDR3 protein: CASRGVRNTEAFF
CDR3 DNA: TGTGCCAGTAGGGGAGTTCGGAACACTGAAGCTTTCTTT